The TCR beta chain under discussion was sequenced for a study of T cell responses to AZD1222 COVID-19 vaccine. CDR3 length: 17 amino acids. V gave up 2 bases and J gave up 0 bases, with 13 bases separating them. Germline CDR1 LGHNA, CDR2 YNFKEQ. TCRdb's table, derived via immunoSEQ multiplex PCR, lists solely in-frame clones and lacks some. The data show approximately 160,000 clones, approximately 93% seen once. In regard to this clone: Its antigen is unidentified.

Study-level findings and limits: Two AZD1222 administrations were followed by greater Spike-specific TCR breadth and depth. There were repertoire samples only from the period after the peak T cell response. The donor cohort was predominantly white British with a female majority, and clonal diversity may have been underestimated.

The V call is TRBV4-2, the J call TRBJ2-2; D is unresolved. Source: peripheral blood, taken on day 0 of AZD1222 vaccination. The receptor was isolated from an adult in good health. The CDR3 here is CASSQLLTPANTGELFF. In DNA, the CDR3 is TGTGCCAGCAGCCAACTATTGACCCCCGCGAACACCGGGGAGCTGTTTTTT.